This entry describes one T cell receptor (beta chain). Its antigen remains unidentified. The data were obtained in a study of cytomegalovirus exposure and HLA in healthy donors. Study-wide results and caveats: In an earlier analysis, productive rearrangement rates for most beta V segments clustered near 87% or 30%. Later on, an analysis found that several of the most significant clusters appeared to be linked to common viral pathogens, which included parvovirus B19.

PCR primers comprised 60 Vbeta and 13 Jbeta primers. Clones were read by immunoSEQ multiplex PCR, and TCRdb kept only the in-frame ones, dropping some. The data show some 150,000 clones, around 80% seen once. CDR3 length: 12 residues. Germline trimming cut 8 bases from V and 3 bases from J; bases unmatched to any gene: 3. Germline V gives CDR1 SNHLY, CDR2 FYNNEI. Unrecorded immune exposure was likely among donors, who were nominally healthy when sampled. This rearrangement joins TRBV2 to TRBJ2-5, with 7 bases fitting TRBD2. This clonotype was sampled from a woman in her thirties or forties in good health and CMV-seropositive. Sequenced material: PBMCs. CDR3 DNA sequence: TGTGCCAGCGGGGGGGAGAAAGAGACCCAGTACTTC. Translated: CASGGEKETQYF. Variable domain in full (rest from reference TRBV2 and TRBJ2-5): EPEVTQTPSHQVTQMGQEVILRCVPISNHLYFYWYRQILGQKVEFLVSFYNNEISEKSEIFDDQFSVERPDGSNFTLKIRSTKLEDSAMYFCASGGEKETQYFGPGTRLLVL.